A single sample is the source of the 5 T cell receptor beta chains below, sequenced in a study of naive and memory T cell subsets. Two oligonucleotides, mixed equimolar, formed the beta constant-region primer covering TRBC1 and TRBC2. The ligated cDNA underwent four PCR rounds using SP2 and nested alpha and beta constant-region primers. Each CDR3 protein gets one entry after TCRdb re-called the UMI-ligation and nested PCR reads with MiXCR. Found here are approximately 80,000 distinct CDR3 sequences, 9% to 9.5% of them singletons; the top ten hold less than 1.5%. Sequenced sample: naive CD8+ T cells from blood. The origin of the receptors is a human donor in good health.

This clonotype was counted at least ten times. The chain joins TRBV7-3 to TRBJ2-5, with 8 bases aligning to TRBD1. Trimming removed 0 bases from V and 5 bases from J; junction bases left unmatched: 11. This CDR3 is 17 amino acids long. CDR1 SGHTA and CDR2 FQGTGA come from the germline V gene. The CDR3 sequence is CASSLTAGPGGLETQYF. CDR3 in DNA: TGTGCCAGCAGCTTAACCGCGGGTCCAGGGGGCTTGGAGACCCAGTACTTC.

This clonotype counts as medium-sized. The chain has TRBV7-9 and TRBJ1-1; D is ambiguous. The CDR3 consists of 11 residues. In germline, CDR1 is SEHNR, CDR2 FQNEAQ (reference sequence). V was cut by 2 bases and J by 2 bases, with 0 bases left in between. The CDR3: CASSLNTEAFF. The CDR3 coding sequence is TGTGCCAGCAGCTTAAACACTGAAGCTTTCTTT. Filled out from reference TRBV7-9 and TRBJ1-1, the complete variable domain reads DTGVSQNPRHKITKRGQNVTFRCDPISEHNRLYWYRQTLGQGPEFLTYFQNEAQLEKSRLLSDRFSAERPKGSFSTLEIQRTEQGDSAMYLCASSLNTEAFFGQGTRLTVV.

This clonotype showed up many times. This chain connects TRBV6-2 or TRBV6-3 to TRBJ2-2, with D hard to call. Trimming cost V 4 bases and J 8 bases, with 5 bases left between them. Germline V gene data show CDR1 as MNHEY and CDR2 as SVGEGT. This CDR3 has 11 amino acids. The CDR3, as DNA: TGTGCCAGCAGTTTTGGGGGGGAGCTGTTTTTT. Protein sequence: CASSFGGELFF.

In its sample, this clonotype was seen a few times. This chain joins TRBV9 and TRBJ2-7, with 14 bases aligning to TRBD2. This CDR3 comprises 16 residues. CDR1 SGDLS and CDR2 YYNGEE come from the germline V gene. Unmatched junction bases numbered 10, after V lost 4 bases and J lost 7 bases. CDR3: CASSFRLAGGPGEQYF. In DNA, the CDR3 is TGTGCCAGCAGCTTCAGACTAGCGGGAGGGCCTGGGGAGCAGTACTTC.

In this sample, this clonotype turned up many times. CDR3: CASSFSPDRAYEQYF. CDR3 DNA sequence: TGTGCCAGCAGCTTTTCCCCGGACAGGGCTTACGAGCAGTACTTC. The V gene is TRBV11-2, the J gene TRBJ2-7; 8 bases are shared with TRBD1. The germline V gene has CDR1 SGHAT and CDR2 FQNNGV. The trim removed 3 bases at V and 4 bases at J, leaving 8 bases unmatched. CDR3 size: 15 residues.